This is a list of T cell receptor beta chains from one sample in a study of OX40 agonist ivuxolimab in advanced cancers. Measured with immunoSEQ multiplex PCR; TCRdb has only the in-frame clones, and not every one. The sample contains 50,000 to 70,000 clones, about 88% of which appear only once. The sample here was CD4+ or CD8+ T cells sorted from blood, taken in a trial of the OX40 agonist ivuxolimab. The receptors come from an adult with an advanced solid tumor such as melanoma, head and neck, liver or kidney cancer. Both conserved end residues are part of each CDR3.

V,J,CDR3
TRBV7-9,TRBJ2-5,CASSLGKARGETQYF
TRBV12-5,TRBJ2-1,CASGLHGGGEQFF
TRBV6-5,TRBJ2-5,CATSGEETQYF
TRBV7-2,TRBJ1-1,CASSLVAGRPYTEAFF
TRBV10-3,TRBJ1-5,CAISATQSQPQHF
TRBV18,TRBJ2-5,CASSPRQKETQYF
TRBV6-5,TRBJ1-6,CASRQRGYNSPLHF
TRBV7-7,TRBJ1-5,CASSPDQGKGNQPQHF
TRBV21-1,TRBJ2-5,CGFGGTDQETQYF
TRBV27,TRBJ1-2,CASSLHRVGGYTF
TRBV6-4,TRBJ1-3,CASRGGLSGNTIYF
TRBV18,TRBJ1-3,CASSPPAGPYSGNTIYF
TRBV7-3,TRBJ2-7,CASSRGNSYEQYF
TRBV28,TRBJ2-3,CASRPVGTSGRDTQYF
TRBV28,TRBJ1-6,CASSLNVYNSPLHF
TRBV23-1,TRBJ2-7,CASSQSVRDYEQYF
TRBV6-1,TRBJ2-3,CASSLTGNSGDTQYF
TRBV28,TRBJ2-5,CASSLAGGGETQYF
TRBV5-4,TRBJ2-5,CASSLAAIGGRETQYF
TRBV6-4,TRBJ1-6,CASSDGSYNSPLHF
TRBV18,TRBJ2-1,CASSPSLAGGGNEQFF
TRBV19,TRBJ1-5,CASSMTQSIWKHF
TRBV29-1,TRBJ2-7,CSVVGIQGDFSYEQYF
TRBV5-4,TRBJ1-1,CASSRGGGTGFFTEAFF
TRBV5-6,TRBJ1-1,CASSSPQNTEAFF
TRBV7-9,TRBJ2-2,CASSWRTGTGELFF
TRBV6-6,TRBJ1-6,CASSTQDKAINSPLHF